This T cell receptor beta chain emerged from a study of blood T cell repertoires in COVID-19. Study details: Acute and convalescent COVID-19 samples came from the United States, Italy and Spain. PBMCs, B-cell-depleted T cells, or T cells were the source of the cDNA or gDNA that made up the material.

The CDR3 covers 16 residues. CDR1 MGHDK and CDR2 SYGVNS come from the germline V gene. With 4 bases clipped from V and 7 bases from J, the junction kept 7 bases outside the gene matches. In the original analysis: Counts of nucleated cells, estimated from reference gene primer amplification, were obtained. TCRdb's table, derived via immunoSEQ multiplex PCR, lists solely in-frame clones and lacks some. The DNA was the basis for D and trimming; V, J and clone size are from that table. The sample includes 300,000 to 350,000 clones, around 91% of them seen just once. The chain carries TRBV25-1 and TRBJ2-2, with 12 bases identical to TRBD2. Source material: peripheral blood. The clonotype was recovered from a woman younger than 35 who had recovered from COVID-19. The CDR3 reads CASSARLAGVVGELFF. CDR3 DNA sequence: TGTGCCAGCAGTGCTAGACTAGCGGGAGTGGTCGGGGAGCTGTTTTTT.